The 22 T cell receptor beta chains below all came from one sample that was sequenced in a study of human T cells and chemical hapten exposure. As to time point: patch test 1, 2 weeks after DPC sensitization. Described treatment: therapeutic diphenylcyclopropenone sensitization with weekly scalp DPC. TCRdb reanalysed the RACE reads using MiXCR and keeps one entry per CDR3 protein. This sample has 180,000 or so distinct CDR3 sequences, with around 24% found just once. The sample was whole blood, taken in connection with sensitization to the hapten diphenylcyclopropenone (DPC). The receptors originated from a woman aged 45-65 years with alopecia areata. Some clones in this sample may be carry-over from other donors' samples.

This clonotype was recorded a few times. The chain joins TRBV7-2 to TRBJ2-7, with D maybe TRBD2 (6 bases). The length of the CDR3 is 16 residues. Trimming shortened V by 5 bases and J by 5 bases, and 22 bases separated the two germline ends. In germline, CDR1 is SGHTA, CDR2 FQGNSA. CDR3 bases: TGTGCCAGCAGCCTCATGCCGTGGAGGGACCGAGACGAGCAGTACTTC. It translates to CASSLMPWRDRDEQYF.

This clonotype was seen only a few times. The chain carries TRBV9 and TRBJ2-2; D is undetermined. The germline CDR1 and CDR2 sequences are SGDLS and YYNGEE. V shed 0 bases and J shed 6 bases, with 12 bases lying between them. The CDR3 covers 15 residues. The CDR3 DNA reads TGTGCCAGCAGCGTAGACCCAACAGTAGCCGGGGAGCTGTTTTTT. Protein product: CASSVDPTVAGELFF.

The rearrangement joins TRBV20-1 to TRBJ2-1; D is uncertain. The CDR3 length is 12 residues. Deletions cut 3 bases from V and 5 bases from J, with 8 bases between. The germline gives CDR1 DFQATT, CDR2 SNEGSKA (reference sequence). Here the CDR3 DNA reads TGCAGTGCTAGGGTTCTCAACAATGAGCAGTTCTTC. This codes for CSARVLNNEQFF.

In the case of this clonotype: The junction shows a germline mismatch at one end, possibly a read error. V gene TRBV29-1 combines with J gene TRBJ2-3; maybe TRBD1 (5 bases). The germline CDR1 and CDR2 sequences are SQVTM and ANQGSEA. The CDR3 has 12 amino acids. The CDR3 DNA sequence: TGCAGCGTAGAAGAACCAGGGATGACGCAGTATTTT. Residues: CSVEEPGMTQYF.

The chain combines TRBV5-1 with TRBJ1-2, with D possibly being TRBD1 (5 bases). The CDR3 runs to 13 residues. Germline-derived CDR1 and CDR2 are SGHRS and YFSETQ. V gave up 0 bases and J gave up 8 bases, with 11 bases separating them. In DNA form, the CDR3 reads TGCGCCAGCAGCTTGGTTGGGGCGGACGGCTACACCTTC. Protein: CASSLVGADGYTF.

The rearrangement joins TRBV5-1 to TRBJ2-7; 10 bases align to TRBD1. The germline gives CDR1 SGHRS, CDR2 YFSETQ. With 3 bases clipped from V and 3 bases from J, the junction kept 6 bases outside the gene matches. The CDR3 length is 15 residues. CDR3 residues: CASSSGGTGVYEQYF. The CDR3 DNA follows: TGCGCCAGCAGCTCTGGAGGGACAGGGGTCTACGAGCAGTACTTC.

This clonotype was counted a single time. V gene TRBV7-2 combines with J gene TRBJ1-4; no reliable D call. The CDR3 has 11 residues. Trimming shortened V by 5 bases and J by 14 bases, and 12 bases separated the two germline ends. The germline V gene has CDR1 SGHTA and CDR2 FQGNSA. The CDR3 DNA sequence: TGTGCCAGCAGCCGCGGAGTCCGGCTGTTTTTT. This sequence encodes CASSRGVRLFF.

The CDR3 sequence: CASTGSPLQPQHF. The CDR3 DNA follows: TGTGCCAGTACAGGGTCCCCTCTTCAGCCCCAGCATTTT. V gene TRBV19 combines with J gene TRBJ1-5; D possibly corresponds to TRBD1 (5 bases). Trimming stripped 7 bases from V and 6 bases from J, with 13 bases between. The germline V gene has CDR1 LNHDA and CDR2 SQIVND (reference sequence). The CDR3 has 13 residues. Full variable domain (remainder filled in from reference TRBV19 and TRBJ1-5): DGGITQSPKYLFRKEGQNVTLSCEQNLNHDAMYWYRQDPGQGLRLIYYSQIVNDFQKGDIAEGYSVSREKKESFPLTVTSAQKNPTAFYLCASTGSPLQPQHFGDGTRLSIL.

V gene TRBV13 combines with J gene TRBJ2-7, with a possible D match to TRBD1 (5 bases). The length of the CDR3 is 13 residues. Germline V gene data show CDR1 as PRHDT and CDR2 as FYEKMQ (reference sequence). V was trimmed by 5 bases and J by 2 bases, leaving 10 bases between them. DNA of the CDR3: TGTGCCAGCAGCCACGGACACCCCTACGAGCAGTACTTC. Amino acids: CASSHGHPYEQYF. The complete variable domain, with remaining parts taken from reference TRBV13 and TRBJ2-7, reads AAGVIQSPRHLIKEKRETATLKCYPIPRHDTVYWYQQGPGQDPQFLISFYEKMQSDKGSIPDRFSAQQFSDYHSELNMSSLELGDSALYFCASSHGHPYEQYFGPGTRLTVT.

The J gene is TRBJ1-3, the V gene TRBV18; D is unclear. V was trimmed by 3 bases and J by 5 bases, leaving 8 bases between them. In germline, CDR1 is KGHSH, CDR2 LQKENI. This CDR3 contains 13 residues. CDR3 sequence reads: CASSPAGRNTIYF. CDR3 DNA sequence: TGTGCCAGCTCACCCGCGGGGAGAAACACCATATATTTT.

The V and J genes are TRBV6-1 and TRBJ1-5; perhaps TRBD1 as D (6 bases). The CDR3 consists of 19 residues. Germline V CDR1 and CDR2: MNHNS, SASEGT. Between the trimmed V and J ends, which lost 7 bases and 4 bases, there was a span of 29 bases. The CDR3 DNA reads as TGTGCCAGCACCTCAAGGACAGTGTGGGAATCAACAGGGAATCAGCCCCAGCATTTT. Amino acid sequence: CASTSRTVWESTGNQPQHF.

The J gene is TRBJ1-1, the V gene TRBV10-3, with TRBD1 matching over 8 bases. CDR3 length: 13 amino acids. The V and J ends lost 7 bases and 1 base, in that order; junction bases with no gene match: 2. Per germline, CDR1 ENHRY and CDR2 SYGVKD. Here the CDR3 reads CAITGTGNTEAFF. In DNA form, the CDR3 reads TGTGCCATCACCGGGACAGGGAACACTGAAGCTTTCTTT.

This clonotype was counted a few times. CDR3 DNA sequence: TGCGCCAGCAGCTTGGACGTGGGCCACTTCACAGATACGCAGTATTTT. The encoded protein is CASSLDVGHFTDTQYF. The gene calls are TRBV5-1 and TRBJ2-3; D gene unclear. The V gene lost 0 bases and the J gene lost 2 bases, with 13 bases spanning the gap. The CDR3 contains 16 residues. Germline CDR1 SGHRS, CDR2 YFSETQ.

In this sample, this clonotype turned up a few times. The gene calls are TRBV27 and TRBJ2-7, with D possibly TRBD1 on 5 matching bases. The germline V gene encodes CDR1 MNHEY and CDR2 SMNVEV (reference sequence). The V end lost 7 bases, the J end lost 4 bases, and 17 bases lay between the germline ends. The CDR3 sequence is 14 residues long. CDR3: CASIVDSAPYEQYF. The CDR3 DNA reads TGTGCCAGCATCGTCGACAGTGCCCCTTACGAGCAGTACTTC.

DNA for the CDR3: TGTGCCAGCAGCCTTATACCCACGACTAGCTACGAGCAGTACTTC. Protein: CASSLIPTTSYEQYF. V gene TRBV3-1 combines with J gene TRBJ2-7; maybe TRBD2 (6 bases). From germline, CDR1 is LGHDT and CDR2 YNNKEL (reference sequence). The CDR3 covers 15 residues. Trimming pared 4 bases from V and 3 bases from J, leaving 16 bases between.

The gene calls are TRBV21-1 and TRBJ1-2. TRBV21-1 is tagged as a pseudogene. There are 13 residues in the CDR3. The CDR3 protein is CASSKVGGRGYTF. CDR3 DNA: TGTGCCAGCAGCAAAGTAGGAGGCAGGGGCTACACCTTC.

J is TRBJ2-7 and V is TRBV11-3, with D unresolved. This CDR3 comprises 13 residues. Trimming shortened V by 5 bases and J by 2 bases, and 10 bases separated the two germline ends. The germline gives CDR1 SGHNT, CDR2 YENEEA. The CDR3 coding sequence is TGTGCCAGCAGCCCCCGAGTTACCTACGAGCAGTACTTC. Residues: CASSPRVTYEQYF.

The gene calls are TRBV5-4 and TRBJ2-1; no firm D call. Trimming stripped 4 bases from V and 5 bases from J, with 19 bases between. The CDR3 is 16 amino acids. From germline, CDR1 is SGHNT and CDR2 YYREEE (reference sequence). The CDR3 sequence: CASSPERLRYNNEQFF. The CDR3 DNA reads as TGTGCCAGCAGCCCGGAGCGACTCCGTTACAACAATGAGCAGTTCTTC.

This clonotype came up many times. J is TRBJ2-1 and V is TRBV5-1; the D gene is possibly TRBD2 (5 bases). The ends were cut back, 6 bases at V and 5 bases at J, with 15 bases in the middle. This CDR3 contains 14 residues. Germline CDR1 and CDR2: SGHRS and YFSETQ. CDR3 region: CASKGRPGDNEQFF. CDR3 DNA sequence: TGCGCCAGCAAGGGCCGGCCCGGGGACAATGAGCAGTTCTTC.

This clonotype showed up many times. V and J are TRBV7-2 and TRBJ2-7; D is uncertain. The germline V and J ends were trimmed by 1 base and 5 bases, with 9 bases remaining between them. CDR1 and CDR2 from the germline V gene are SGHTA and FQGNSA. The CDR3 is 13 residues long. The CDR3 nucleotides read TGTGCCAGCAGCTTAGGTTCCGTCCACGAGCAGTACTTC. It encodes CASSLGSVHEQYF.

CDR3 DNA sequence: TGTGCCAGCAGCCGGCAGACTAGCGGGGCCACAGATACGCAGTATTTT. The encoded protein is CASSRQTSGATDTQYF. The V gene is TRBV4-2, the J gene TRBJ2-3, with 11 bases matching TRBD2. Germline trimming cut 4 bases from V and 2 bases from J; bases unmatched to any gene: 5. There are 16 residues in the CDR3. The germline gives CDR1 LGHNA, CDR2 YNFKEQ.

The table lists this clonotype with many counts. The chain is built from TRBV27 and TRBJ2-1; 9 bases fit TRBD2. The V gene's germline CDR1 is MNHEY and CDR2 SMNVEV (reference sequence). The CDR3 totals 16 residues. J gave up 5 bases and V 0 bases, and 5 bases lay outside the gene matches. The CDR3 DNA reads TGTGCCAGCAGTTTATCGATGCGGGAGGGCAACAATGAGCAGTTCTTC. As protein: CASSLSMREGNNEQFF.